The sequence of this T cell receptor beta chain was determined in a study of cytomegalovirus exposure and HLA in healthy donors. Study conclusions and caveats: The majority of CMV-associated TCR beta chains were reported as apparently HLA-restricted in a later analysis. Common viral pathogens seemed to be connected with several of the most significant clusters, according to a later analysis.

A note on this clone: Its specificity is unknown.

The PCR contained 60 Vbeta and 13 Jbeta primers. Sequenced by immunoSEQ multiplex PCR; TCRdb stores in-frame clones only, minus some. The profile shows about 130,000 clones, 75% of them singletons. The source of this sequence is a young man in good health and CMV-seronegative. The specimen sequenced was PBMCs.

The CDR3 sequence: CASSSSGGYEQYF. CDR3 DNA: TGTGCCAGCAGCTCGTCAGGGGGGTACGAGCAGTACTTC. V gene TRBV7-2 combines with J gene TRBJ2-7, with a possible D match to TRBD1 (7 bases). The ends were cut back, 4 bases at V and 4 bases at J, with 11 bases in the middle. Germline lookup yields CDR1 SGHTA and CDR2 FQGNSA. The CDR3 has 13 residues.